The clone carrying this TCR beta chain was picked up a small number of times. Its specificity is unknown. The sample comes from a study of beta chain features in type 1 diabetes. Study conclusions and caveats: Patients and controls would share equally any PCR tilt toward shorter templates. Whether HLA type influences TCRB rearrangement remained unresolved here.

J gave up 4 bases and V 4 bases, and 8 bases lay outside the gene matches. CDR3 size: 15 residues. Germline values: CDR1 MNHEY, CDR2 SMNVEV (reference sequence). TCRB transcripts that were expressed got sequenced, as all of the isolated RNA had been reverse transcribed. The repertoire was sequenced with immunoSEQ multiplex PCR; TCRdb's copy has only in-frame clones and lacks some. Altogether hundreds of thousands of clones are present, around 28% being singletons, with the ten largest covering almost 0.065%. This TCR was recovered from a man aged 18 to 30 in good health. The J gene is TRBJ2-7, the V gene TRBV27; 9 bases fit TRBD1. The sample comprised naive CD4+ T cells from blood. As DNA, the CDR3 is TGTGCCAGCAGTTCGCCTCGGACAGGGGTTTACGAGCAGTACTTC. Translated, it gives CASSSPRTGVYEQYF.